Listed here are 27 T cell receptor beta chains from one sample, sequenced in a study of identical twins. TCRdb reanalysed the 5' RACE reads using MiXCR and keeps one entry per CDR3 protein. The data hold about 150,000 distinct CDR3 sequences, with 3% to 4.5% observed a single time. The specimen was memory T cells sorted from blood. These receptors were obtained from a man aged 18 to 29 in good health.

This clonotype was found many times. The V and J genes are TRBV7-2 and TRBJ1-5; tentatively, D is TRBD1 (5 bases). Germline assignment: CDR1 SGHTA and CDR2 FQGNSA. The CDR3 is 16 amino acids. The V gene lost 5 bases and the J gene lost 1 base, with 15 bases spanning the gap. CDR3 coding DNA: TGTGCCAGCAGCCCGGGTATGGGACGGAGCAATCAGCCCCAGCATTTT. Translating gives CASSPGMGRSNQPQHF.

This clonotype was seen at least ten times. V and J are TRBV5-4 and TRBJ2-2; tentative D call: TRBD2 (6 bases). Germline lookup yields CDR1 SGHNT and CDR2 YYREEE (reference sequence). V shed 0 bases and J shed 3 bases, with 15 bases lying between them. The CDR3 sequence is 17 residues long. CDR3: CASSLAVGGLDTGELFF. CDR3 DNA sequence: TGTGCCAGCAGCTTGGCCGTCGGAGGGCTGGACACCGGGGAGCTGTTTTTT. The variable domain in full, with the rest retrieved from reference TRBV5-4 and TRBJ2-2, is ETGVTQSPTHLIKTRGQQVTLRCSSQSGHNTVSWYQQALGQGPQFIFQYYREEENGRGNFPPRFSGLQFPNYSSELNVNALELDDSALYLCASSLAVGGLDTGELFFGEGSRLTVL.

This clonotype showed up many times. At one end the junction does not follow the germline gene, possibly because of a read error. CDR3 DNA: TGTGCCAGCAGTAGAACGACCCCACAGGCAAGCGGGGCCTTT. Protein sequence: CASSRTTPQASGAF. The gene calls are TRBV12-3 or TRBV12-4 and TRBJ1-1; maybe TRBD1 (5 bases). The CDR3 is 14 residues long.

Many counts were recorded for this clonotype. V is TRBV3-1 and J is TRBJ2-1, with 8 nucleotides matching TRBD1. Germline CDR1 is LGHDT and CDR2 is YNNKEL (reference sequence). Trimming removed 1 base from V and 7 bases from J; junction bases left unmatched: 3. The CDR3 covers 14 residues. The CDR3 nucleotides are TGTGCCAGCAGCCAAGGACAGGGGTGGAATGAGCAGTTCTTC. This gives the protein CASSQGQGWNEQFF.

This clonotype was detected ten times or more. The genes are TRBV11-2 and TRBJ2-7, with TRBD2 as a possible D gene (6 bases). V lost 5 bases and J lost 4, with 18 bases in between. This CDR3 is built from 15 residues. CDR1 is SGHAT and CDR2 is FQNNGV in the germline V gene. Here the CDR3 DNA reads TGTGCCAGCAGCGGACTTGGCGGGAAGTCGTACGAGCAGTACTTC. This gives the protein CASSGLGGKSYEQYF.

This clonotype was detected ten times or more. The genes are TRBV24-1 and TRBJ2-3; D is tentatively TRBD1 or TRBD2 (6 bases each). The CDR3 consists of 15 residues. V was cut by 5 bases and J by 8 bases, with 19 bases left in between. CDR1 is KGHDR, CDR2 SFDVKD, per germline. The CDR3 loop is CATSGRDTLRGTQYF. CDR3 coding DNA: TGTGCCACCAGTGGGAGGGACACCCTGCGCGGTACGCAGTATTTT.

This clonotype has ten or more counts. This chain joins TRBV12-3 or TRBV12-4 and TRBJ2-2; TRBD1 matches 11 bases. Losses at the gene ends were 7 bases for V and 6 bases for J; bases not matched to a gene: 7. CDR3 length equals 15 residues. The CDR3 spells CASTSGTGGSGELFF. The CDR3 region has the DNA TGTGCCAGCACCTCCGGGACAGGGGGGTCCGGGGAGCTGTTTTTT.

The chain joins TRBV7-9 to TRBJ1-4, with D hard to call. This CDR3 spans 15 amino acids. In germline, CDR1 is SEHNR, CDR2 FQNEAQ (reference sequence). The ends were cut back, 2 bases at V and 1 base at J, with 8 bases in the middle. CDR3 in amino acids: CASSLQAGTNEKLFF. CDR3 sequence (DNA): TGTGCCAGCAGCTTACAGGCGGGAACTAATGAAAAACTGTTTTTT.

This clonotype was counted many times. The chain employs TRBV5-6 and TRBJ2-6; D unresolved. CDR3 length equals 16 residues. Germline V gives CDR1 SGHDT, CDR2 YYEEEE. The V end was cut by 4 bases, the J end by 0 bases, with 11 bases between. The DNA of the CDR3 is TGTGCCAGCAGCGAACTAAGAGACTCTGGGGCCAACGTCCTGACTTTC. It specifies CASSELRDSGANVLTF.

This clonotype was found many times. This sequence joins TRBV3-1 and TRBJ1-3; TRBD1 is a possible D gene (5 bases). V was clipped by 0 bases and J by 1 base, with 13 bases between them. This CDR3 has 17 residues. Germline V gene sequence: CDR1 LGHDT, CDR2 YNNKEL (reference sequence). CDR3 DNA: TGTGCCAGCAGCCAAGACTTTGGACGGACATCTGGAAACACCATATATTTT. Encoded protein: CASSQDFGRTSGNTIYF.

The table lists this clonotype with many counts. The V gene is TRBV27, the J gene TRBJ2-7; TRBD2 is a possible D gene (7 bases). This CDR3 region has 15 residues. V was trimmed by 4 bases and J by 4 bases, leaving 17 bases between them. CDR1 and CDR2 (germline): MNHEY, SMNVEV (reference sequence). CDR3 residues: CASSYAWGGLYEQYV. The CDR3 DNA reads as TGTGCCAGCAGTTACGCCTGGGGGGGGCTTTACGAGCAGTACGTC.

This clonotype was observed many times. The genes are TRBV3-1 and TRBJ2-5, with 9 bases fitting TRBD1. From germline, CDR1 is LGHDT and CDR2 YNNKEL (reference sequence). This CDR3 has 18 residues. The V gene end was trimmed by 5 bases and the J gene end by 9 bases; junction bases not matched to a gene: 22. CDR3 DNA: TGTGCCAGCAGCTCCGGGGGGCGGGGACAGGGTCTCCAGGGGGCCCAGTACTTC. This gives the protein CASSSGGRGQGLQGAQYF.

This clonotype was observed many times. The chain couples TRBV28 to TRBJ2-2, with 7 bases aligning to TRBD1. There are 14 residues in the CDR3. V trimming: 6 bases; J trimming: 7 bases; junction bases outside the gene matches: 8. Germline values: CDR1 MDHEN, CDR2 SYDVKM. This CDR3 is CASSRGGAGGELFF. The CDR3 coding sequence is TGTGCCAGCAGCCGAGGGGGCGCGGGCGGGGAGCTGTTTTTT.

There are many counts of this clonotype. Here the CDR3 reads CASSPGAVGGEKLFF. Here the CDR3 DNA reads TGTGCCAGCAGCCCCGGCGCGGTCGGAGGTGAAAAACTGTTTTTT. The chain links TRBV7-2 to TRBJ1-4; D remains unclear. This CDR3 is built from 15 residues. Trimming removed 5 bases from V and 7 bases from J, with 17 bases in between. Germline CDR1 and CDR2: SGHTA and FQGNSA.

This clonotype was recorded at least ten times. The chain uses TRBV3-1 and TRBJ2-2; 12 positions match TRBD1. CDR1 and CDR2 (germline): LGHDT, YNNKEL (reference sequence). Trimming removed 6 bases from V and 3 bases from J; junction bases left unmatched: 5. This CDR3 has 16 amino acids. For the CDR3, the DNA is TGTGCCAGCAGGCTTGGGACAGGGGGCTACACCGGGGAGCTGTTTTTT. Translating gives CASRLGTGGYTGELFF.

CDR3 bases: TGTGCCGCCCGGGGGAGAAGCGGCCAAGAGACCCAGTACTTC. Its translation is CAARGRSGQETQYF. The genes are TRBV6-1 and TRBJ2-5; tentative D call: TRBD2 (6 bases). V was trimmed by 11 bases and J by 1 base, leaving 17 bases between them. The length of the CDR3 is 14 residues. Per the germline V gene, CDR1 is MNHNS and CDR2 is SASEGT.

Many counts were recorded for this clonotype. This chain connects TRBV20-1 to TRBJ1-5; tentatively, D is TRBD1 (5 bases). The CDR3 is made up of 15 amino acids. V was cut by 4 bases and J by 1 base, with 14 bases left in between. CDR1 DFQATT and CDR2 SNEGSKA come from the germline V gene (reference sequence). CDR3 sequence reads: CSAMDDGGSNQPQHF. CDR3 sequence (DNA): TGCAGTGCTATGGATGATGGGGGAAGCAATCAGCCCCAGCATTTT.

This clonotype was observed many times. The rearrangement joins TRBV20-1 to TRBJ2-3, with 9 bases identical to TRBD1. The junction had 6 bases not matched to a gene; V was cut back by 5 bases and J by 3 bases. Germline-derived CDR1 and CDR2 are DFQATT and SNEGSKA (reference sequence). This CDR3 is built from 14 residues. CDR3 region: CSAPSTGGTDTQYF. The DNA for the CDR3 is TGCAGTGCTCCCTCGACAGGGGGGACAGATACGCAGTATTTT.

This clonotype was found many times. The V and J genes are TRBV29-1 and TRBJ2-3; no clear D gene. The germline V gene has CDR1 SQVTM and CDR2 ANQGSEA. Trimming took 4 bases from V and 2 from J, leaving 7 bases between them. The CDR3 has 12 amino acids. The CDR3 region is CSVVYLTDTQYF. The CDR3 DNA reads TGCAGCGTTGTATACCTCACAGATACGCAGTATTTT.

This clonotype showed up many times. The gene calls are TRBV5-5 and TRBJ2-2, with TRBD2 as a possible D gene (6 bases). The CDR3 has 15 amino acids. Germline-derived CDR1 and CDR2 are SGHKS and YYEKEE (reference sequence). The V and J ends lost 4 bases and 2 bases respectively, with 12 bases between them. CDR3 amino acids: CASSQRGGNTGELFF. The DNA for the CDR3 is TGTGCCAGCAGCCAACGGGGAGGCAACACCGGGGAGCTGTTTTTT.

This clonotype was counted many times. The CDR3 nucleotides are TGCAGTGCTAGAGAGGTCAGATCCTACGAGCAGTACTTC. This translates into CSAREVRSYEQYF. V usage is TRBV20-1 and J usage is TRBJ2-7; D gene uncertain. Germline V CDR1 and CDR2: DFQATT, SNEGSKA (reference sequence). The V end was cut by 0 bases, the J end by 1 base, with 7 bases between. The CDR3 has 13 residues.

The V and J genes are TRBV3-1 and TRBJ2-2, with 8 bases matching TRBD2. The length of the CDR3 is 15 residues. V lost 3 bases and J lost 6; bases outside the gene matches: 6. The germline CDR1 and CDR2 sequences are LGHDT and YNNKEL (reference sequence). In nucleotides, the CDR3 is TGTGCCAGCAGCCATTGGGTAGCGGGATCCGGGGAGCTGTTTTTT. Protein: CASSHWVAGSGELFF.

This clonotype came up a few times. This rearrangement joins TRBV24-1 to TRBJ1-1; no reliable D call. Germline CDR1 reads KGHDR; CDR2 reads SFDVKD. The CDR3 has 12 amino acids. Trimming stripped 5 bases from V and 5 bases from J, with 8 bases between. CDR3 protein: CATSAPGTEAFF. CDR3 DNA sequence: TGTGCCACCAGTGCCCCGGGGACTGAAGCTTTCTTT.

This clonotype came up many times. The genes are TRBV7-9 and TRBJ2-3, with 8 nucleotides matching TRBD2. V was pared by 8 bases and J by 1 base, with 5 bases of the junction left unmatched. CDR3 length: 14 amino acids. Germline CDR1 and CDR2: SEHNR and FQNEAQ (reference sequence). CDR3 bases: TGTGCCAGCCCTTCGCGGGAGGGCACAGATACGCAGTATTTT. Its protein is CASPSREGTDTQYF.

There are many counts of this clonotype. The chain links TRBV5-4 to TRBJ2-7; 7 positions agree with TRBD1. V was pared by 0 bases and J by 3 bases, with 0 bases of the junction left unmatched. Germline CDR1 reads SGHNT; CDR2 reads YYREEE (reference sequence). This CDR3 is built from 13 residues. CDR3 sequence reads: CASSLDRGYEQYV. The DNA for the CDR3 is TGTGCCAGCAGCTTGGACAGGGGCTACGAGCAGTACGTC.

This clonotype was recorded at least ten times. V and J are TRBV6-5 and TRBJ2-1, with D perhaps matching TRBD2 (6 bases). V lost 1 base and J lost 9, with 10 bases in between. Germline CDR1 reads MNHEY; CDR2 reads SVGAGI. The CDR3 runs 13 residues. CDR3 protein: CASSYLLRGEQFF. CDR3 DNA: TGTGCCAGCAGTTACTTATTGCGGGGTGAGCAGTTCTTC.

This clonotype was counted ten times or more. The J gene is TRBJ2-1, the V gene TRBV5-1; 9 nucleotides agree with TRBD2. There are 15 residues in the CDR3. V shed 2 bases, J shed 7 bases, and the junction held 7 bases outside the gene matches. Germline V CDR1 and CDR2: SGHRS, YFSETQ. CDR3 sequence reads: CASSFLSGRGNEQFF. CDR3 DNA: TGCGCCAGCAGCTTCCTTAGCGGGAGAGGGAATGAGCAGTTCTTC. Supplemented by reference TRBV5-1 and TRBJ2-1, the full variable domain reads KAGVTQTPRYLIKTRGQQVTLSCSPISGHRSVSWYQQTPGQGLQFLFEYFSETQRNKGNFPGRFSGRQFSNSRSEMNVSTLELGDSALYLCASSFLSGRGNEQFFGPGTRLTVL.